Listed below are T cell receptor beta chains from one sample, sequenced in a study of blood T cell repertoires in COVID-19. Assay: immunoSEQ multiplex PCR; the TCRdb copy retains only in-frame clones and omits some. The table lists more than 95,000 clones, roughly 80% of them singletons, with 15% to 20% in the top ten. Material for sequencing was peripheral blood. Receptors were obtained from a woman in her seventies with acute or convalescent COVID-19. Both conserved end residues are part of each CDR3. D genes are given only for firm matches. Clone size is given for some rows only: seen once, a few or many times, or a class if the clone is expanded.

clone_size,v_call,j_call,d_call,cdr3_nt,cdr3_aa
NA,TRBV6-1,TRBJ2-3,NA,TGTGCCAGCAGTGAAGGCTGGGGGCCGAGCACAGATACGCAGTATTTT,CASSEGWGPSTDTQYF
NA,TRBV10-1,TRBJ2-4,TRBD2,TGCGCCAGCAGTGAGGGACTAGCGGGGGGGAACATTCAGTACTTC,CASSEGLAGGNIQYF
NA,TRBV7-9,TRBJ1-1,NA,TGTGCCAGCAGCCTCCAGGAAAACACTGAAGCTTTCTTT,CASSLQENTEAFF
NA,TRBV2,TRBJ1-1,NA,TGTGCCAGCAGTGAGGGTGGACAGTGGGTGAACACTGAAGCTTTCTTT,CASSEGGQWVNTEAFF
NA,TRBV20-1,TRBJ1-1,NA,TGCAGTGCCTTCCTGAACACTGAAGCTTTCTTT,CSAFLNTEAFF
NA,TRBV3-1/TRBV3-2,TRBJ2-3,TRBD2,TGTGCCAGCAGCCCAACCGGGACTAAGGGAGATACGCAGTATTTT,CASSPTGTKGDTQYF
NA,TRBV9,TRBJ1-2,NA,TGTGCCAGCAGCGTCGAAAGCGGTGGCTACACCTTC,CASSVESGGYTF
NA,TRBV11-2,TRBJ1-2,TRBD1,TGTGCCAGCAGCACCAGGGGGGATGGCTACACCTTC,CASSTRGDGYTF
once,TRBV5-1,TRBJ1-5,NA,TGCGCCAGCAGCTTGGGTGGCACCCATCAGCCCCAGCATTTT,CASSLGGTHQPQHF
NA,TRBV5-5,TRBJ1-2,NA,TGTGCCAGCAGCTTGGATGGGGCAGGGCTGAACTATGGCTACACCTTC,CASSLDGAGLNYGYTF
NA,TRBV5-1,TRBJ1-1,NA,TGCGCCAGCAGCTTTTCGTCCACTGAAGCTTTCTTT,CASSFSSTEAFF
NA,TRBV27,TRBJ2-7,NA,TGTGCCAGCATGCCGGACATTTCCTACGAGCAGTACTTC,CASMPDISYEQYF
NA,TRBV28,TRBJ1-1,NA,TGTGCCAGCACCACATCGGGTTTTGAAGCTTTCTTT,CASTTSGFEAFF
NA,TRBV2,TRBJ2-1,NA,TGTGCCAGCGACTTAAATGAGCAGTTCTTC,CASDLNEQFF
NA,TRBV2,TRBJ1-1,NA,TGTGCCACCACAGGGAACACTGAAGCTTTCTTT,CATTGNTEAFF
few,TRBV9,TRBJ1-2,TRBD1,TGTGCCAGCAGCGTAGGGGGGACAGGGAGCTATGGCTACACCTTC,CASSVGGTGSYGYTF
once,TRBV6-5,TRBJ1-1,NA,TGTGCCAGCAGATCAAGGGGCGACAACACTGAAGCTTTCTTT,CASRSRGDNTEAFF
NA,TRBV30,TRBJ1-2,NA,TGTGCCTGGGGGGGGGAGGCTAACTATGGCTACACCTTC,CAWGGEANYGYTF
NA,TRBV3-1/TRBV3-2,TRBJ1-5,NA,TGTGCCAGCAGCCAAGAGGGGGGGGGCAGAGGTCAGCCCCAGCATTTT,CASSQEGGGRGQPQHF
NA,TRBV7-9,TRBJ2-1,NA,TGTGCCAGCAGCTCTGACACCTTCTCCTACAATGAGCAGTTCTTC,CASSSDTFSYNEQFF
NA,TRBV6-5,TRBJ1-4,TRBD1,TGTGCCAGCAGTCGACAGGGGGGAGAAAAACTGTTTTTT,CASSRQGGEKLFF
NA,TRBV12-3/TRBV12-4,TRBJ1-5,TRBD1,TGTGCCAGCAGTCGGACAGGTTATCAGCCCCAGCATTTT,CASSRTGYQPQHF
NA,TRBV18,TRBJ1-5,TRBD1,TGTGCCAGCTCACAAAATGGACAGGGGAGCAATCAGCCCCAGCATTTT,CASSQNGQGSNQPQHF
NA,TRBV18,TRBJ2-5,NA,TGTGCCAGCTCACCAGCGGCGGGGGCCTCGGCCCAGTACTTC,CASSPAAGASAQYF
NA,TRBV27,TRBJ2-3,TRBD2,TGTGCCAGCAGTTTTGGAACCCAGCGGGGGTTTGATACGCAGTATTTT,CASSFGTQRGFDTQYF
NA,TRBV25-1,TRBJ1-1,NA,TGTGCCAGCAGTGAGGCCAGGGTGACGAACACTGAAGCTTTCTTT,CASSEARVTNTEAFF
NA,TRBV21-1,TRBJ2-3,NA,TGTGCCAGCAGCAAAGAACTAGCGGGATGCACAGATACGCAGTATTTT,CASSKELAGCTDTQYF
NA,TRBV5-1,TRBJ2-5,TRBD1,TGCGCCAGCAGCGAGGACAGGGGCTATAATGGAGAGACCCAGTACTTC,CASSEDRGYNGETQYF
NA,TRBV5-1,TRBJ2-5,TRBD2,TGCGCCAGCAGCTTGCGGGGGGGAGAGACCCAGTACTTC,CASSLRGGETQYF
NA,TRBV7-9,TRBJ1-1,NA,TGTGCCAGCAGCCGAACAGAGACGCTGGCTGAAGCTTTCTTT,CASSRTETLAEAFF
few,TRBV19,TRBJ2-3,NA,TGTGCCAGTAGTATCTCAAGCCCAGATACGCAGTATTTT,CASSISSPDTQYF
NA,TRBV7-9,TRBJ1-1,NA,TGTGCCAGCAGCCCTGACGGAGAGAACACTGAAGCTTTCTTT,CASSPDGENTEAFF
NA,TRBV7-8,TRBJ1-2,NA,TGTGCCAGCAGCTTAGGGCAGGGCCTCAACTATGGCTACACCTTC,CASSLGQGLNYGYTF
few,TRBV6-6,TRBJ1-5,TRBD1,TGTGCCAGCAGCTACCAGGGGGGAAACAATCAGCCCCAGCATTTT,CASSYQGGNNQPQHF
NA,TRBV28,TRBJ2-5,NA,TGTGCCAGCAGACCCCCAGGGAACCAAGAGACCCAGTACTTC,CASRPPGNQETQYF
NA,TRBV27,TRBJ1-2,NA,TGTGCCAGCAGTTCTTTTTCAGGGGCGTTCTATGGCTACACCTTC,CASSSFSGAFYGYTF
NA,TRBV13,TRBJ1-3,TRBD1,TGTGCCAGCAGCAACCGACAGGGATGGTCTGGAAACACCATATATTTT,CASSNRQGWSGNTIYF
NA,TRBV28,TRBJ1-5,NA,TGTGCCAGCAGTACCCCACCCAGGGTGAGGAGCAATCAGCCCCAGCATTTT,CASSTPPRVRSNQPQHF
NA,TRBV5-6,TRBJ1-2,TRBD1,TGTGCCAGCAGCTTGTTTGGGACAGGAGTTTATGGCTACACCTTC,CASSLFGTGVYGYTF
NA,TRBV29-1,TRBJ1-1,NA,TGCAGCGCACTTTCTAGGGAGGACACTGAAGCTTTCTTT,CSALSREDTEAFF
NA,TRBV5-1,TRBJ1-4,NA,TGCGCCAGCAGCGGGCAGGGGCGTGCTAATGAAAAACTGTTTTTT,CASSGQGRANEKLFF
NA,TRBV5-1,TRBJ2-3,NA,TGCGCCAGCAGCTTGGCGGCTAGGAGCACAGATACGCAGTATTTT,CASSLAARSTDTQYF
NA,TRBV5-4,TRBJ2-1,TRBD2,TGTGCCAGCAGCTCCCCGGGACTAGCCTACAATGAGCAGTTCTTC,CASSSPGLAYNEQFF
once,TRBV7-2,TRBJ2-1,TRBD1,TGTGCCAGCAGGGCAGGGGACAGACCGAATGAGCAGTTCTTC,CASRAGDRPNEQFF
NA,TRBV30,TRBJ2-3,NA,TGTGCCTGGAGGTCTTGGAGCGGAAGCACAGATACGCAGTATTTT,CAWRSWSGSTDTQYF
NA,TRBV2,TRBJ1-5,NA,TGTGCCAGCAGTGAAGCGCTTCAGGGGAGTCAGCCCCAGCATTTT,CASSEALQGSQPQHF
NA,TRBV3-1/TRBV3-2,TRBJ1-1,NA,TGTGCCAGCAGCCAAAGCCCGGGTCCCTCTATTGCTGAAGCTTTCTTT,CASSQSPGPSIAEAFF
few,TRBV20-1,TRBJ1-2,NA,TGCAGTGTCTCAGAACTATATGGCTACACCTTC,CSVSELYGYTF
NA,TRBV3-1/TRBV3-2,TRBJ1-6,TRBD1,TGTGCCAGCAGCCAAGGGGACAGGGGGGGCTCCTATAATTCACCCCTCCACTTT,CASSQGDRGGSYNSPLHF
NA,TRBV7-8,TRBJ1-2,NA,TGTGCCAGCAGCTTAGGTCGAGAGTTCTATGGCTACACCTTC,CASSLGREFYGYTF
few,TRBV19,TRBJ2-5,TRBD1,TGTGCCAGTAGCGCCGGGACAGGCCTGGGAGAGACCCAGTACTTC,CASSAGTGLGETQYF
NA,TRBV6-5,TRBJ2-5,NA,TGTGCCAGCAGTTACTTGGGGGCGATCCAAGAGACCCAGTACTTC,CASSYLGAIQETQYF
NA,TRBV7-2,TRBJ2-3,NA,TGTGCCATCGGGTCCGCAGATACGCAGTATTTT,CAIGSADTQYF
few,TRBV14,TRBJ1-1,NA,TGTGCCAGCAGCCAAATAGGCAGGGTACCGGCTTTCTTT,CASSQIGRVPAFF
once,TRBV15,TRBJ2-1,TRBD2,TGTGCCACCAGCAGAGGCCCGACTAGCGGGGGTATGGGTGAGCAGTTCTTC,CATSRGPTSGGMGEQFF
NA,TRBV19,TRBJ2-7,TRBD2,TGTGCCAGTAGTACGGGACTAGCTGCCGAGCAGTACTTC,CASSTGLAAEQYF
NA,TRBV10-3,TRBJ1-5,NA,TGTGCCATCACCTGGGGCTATAATCAGCCCCAGCATTTT,CAITWGYNQPQHF
NA,TRBV30,TRBJ1-1,NA,TGTGCCTGGAGTGAGCGGATGAACACTGAAGCTTTCTTT,CAWSERMNTEAFF